These T cell receptor beta chains were read from a single sample in a study of OX40 agonist ivuxolimab in advanced cancers. Sequenced by immunoSEQ multiplex PCR; TCRdb stores in-frame clones only, minus some. The sample holds approximately 70,000 clones, 77% seen once. The source was CD4+ or CD8+ T cells sorted from blood, collected in a trial of the OX40 agonist ivuxolimab. Receptors originate from an adult with an advanced solid tumor such as melanoma, head and neck, liver or kidney cancer. CDR3s include the opening cysteine and the closing phenylalanine or tryptophan. A clone size is listed for some rows: how often the clone was seen (once, few, many), or a class if it is expanded.

v_call	clone_size	j_call	cdr3_aa
TRBV2	.	TRBJ2-1	CASSDDGTGGLYEQFF
TRBV30	.	TRBJ2-6	CAWGQGTSGANVLTF
TRBV30	.	TRBJ1-5	CAWSPYEGSNQPQHF
TRBV6-6	.	TRBJ1-5	CASSVIQGSRNQPQHF
TRBV9	.	TRBJ2-1	CASSVEQRSSYNEQFF
TRBV30	.	TRBJ2-1	CAWRVSGSSGEQFF
TRBV7-2	.	TRBJ1-5	CASSFKGDQPQHF
TRBV16	.	TRBJ1-2	CASSQREGGYYGYTF
TRBV29-1	.	TRBJ2-3	CSVKGISVPTSTDTQYF
TRBV28	few	TRBJ1-5	CASSLIHQPQHF
TRBV30	.	TRBJ1-1	CAWRGFNTEAFF
TRBV9	.	TRBJ1-3	CASSVAPLEAAGNTIYF
TRBV6-1	.	TRBJ2-3	CASSDGYTDTQYF
TRBV19	.	TRBJ2-2	CASRRLGQGEATGELFF
TRBV6-6	.	TRBJ2-7	CASSSLLGQAGEQYF
TRBV5-1	few	TRBJ2-3	CASSLAASLEADTQYF
TRBV5-1	.	TRBJ2-2	CASSFDRGTGELFF
TRBV11-1	.	TRBJ1-3	CASSRLQGTSGNTIYF
TRBV7-9	few	TRBJ1-1	CASSPKGAQNTEAFF
TRBV19	.	TRBJ1-5	CASSLQGENQPQHF
TRBV28	.	TRBJ1-1	CASSTRGQSTEAFF
TRBV9	.	TRBJ2-5	CASSVGRHPNPSSYQETQYF
TRBV27	.	TRBJ1-4	CASSIHRGTNEKLFF
TRBV18	.	TRBJ2-7	CASSPSEGEQYF
TRBV5-1	.	TRBJ2-2	CASSRDRTGELFF
TRBV2	.	TRBJ2-5	CASTLPVQETQYF
TRBV27	.	TRBJ2-3	CASSPMGALAGGPNTQYF
TRBV11-3	.	TRBJ1-2	CASSLDNIYGYTF
TRBV6-6	.	TRBJ1-6	CASSPGQGESPLHF
TRBV5-1	.	TRBJ2-3	CASSGGTGPTDTQYF
TRBV11-3	.	TRBJ2-3	CASSLAGTSTDTQYF
TRBV6-6	.	TRBJ1-2	CASSSLTGYTF
TRBV5-1	.	TRBJ2-2	CASSLEGSDTGELFF
TRBV28	.	TRBJ1-1	CASSLSGGLNTEAFF
TRBV19	few	TRBJ1-1	CASSILEEVAEAFF
TRBV6-6	.	TRBJ2-7	CASRSYEQYF
TRBV20-1	.	TRBJ1-2	CSAPGNYGYTF
TRBV18	.	TRBJ2-2	CASSRAPRNGELFF
TRBV5-1	.	TRBJ2-7	CASSLQGGPYEQYF
TRBV27	.	TRBJ2-7	CASRKTGTYEQYF
TRBV7-6	.	TRBJ2-3	CASSFRGGRTDTQYF
TRBV19	.	TRBJ2-7	CASSNLGDGDEQYF
TRBV5-1	.	TRBJ1-6	CASSRTDGSYNSPLHF
TRBV6-4	.	TRBJ2-5	CASSDGYGGCSETQYF
TRBV5-1	.	TRBJ2-5	CASSSGLAGIGEETQYF